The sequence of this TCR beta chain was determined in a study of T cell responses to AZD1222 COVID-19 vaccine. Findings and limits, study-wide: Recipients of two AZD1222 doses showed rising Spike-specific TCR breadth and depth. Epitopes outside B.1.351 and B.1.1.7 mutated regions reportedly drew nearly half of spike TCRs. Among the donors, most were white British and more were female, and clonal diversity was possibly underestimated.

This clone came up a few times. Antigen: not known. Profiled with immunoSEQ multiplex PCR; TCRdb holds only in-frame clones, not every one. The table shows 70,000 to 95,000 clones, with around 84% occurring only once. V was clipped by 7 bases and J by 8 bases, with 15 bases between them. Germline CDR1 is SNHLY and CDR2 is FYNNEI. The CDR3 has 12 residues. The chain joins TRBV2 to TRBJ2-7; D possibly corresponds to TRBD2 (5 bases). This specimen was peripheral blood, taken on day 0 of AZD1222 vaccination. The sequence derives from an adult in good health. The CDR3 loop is CASNAGSGKQYF. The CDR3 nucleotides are TGTGCCAGCAACGCGGGCAGCGGAAAGCAGTACTTC.